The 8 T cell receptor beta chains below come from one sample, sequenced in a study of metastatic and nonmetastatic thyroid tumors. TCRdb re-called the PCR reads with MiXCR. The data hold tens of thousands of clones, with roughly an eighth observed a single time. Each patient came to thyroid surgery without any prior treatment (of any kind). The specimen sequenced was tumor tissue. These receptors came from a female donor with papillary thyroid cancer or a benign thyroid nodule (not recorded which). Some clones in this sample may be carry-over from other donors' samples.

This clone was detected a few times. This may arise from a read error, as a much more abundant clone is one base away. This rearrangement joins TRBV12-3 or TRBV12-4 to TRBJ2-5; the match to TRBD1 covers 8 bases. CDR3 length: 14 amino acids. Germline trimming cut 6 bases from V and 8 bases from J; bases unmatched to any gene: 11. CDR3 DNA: TGTGCCAGCAGCACGGACAGGGTTTGGGATACCCAGTACTTC. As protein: CASSTDRVWDTQYF.

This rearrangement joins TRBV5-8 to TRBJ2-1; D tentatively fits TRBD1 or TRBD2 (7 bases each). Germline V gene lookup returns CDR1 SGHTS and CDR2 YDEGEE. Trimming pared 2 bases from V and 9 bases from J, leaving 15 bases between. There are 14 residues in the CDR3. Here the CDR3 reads CASSLSGGGGEQFF. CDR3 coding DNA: TGTGCCAGCAGCTTATCAGGGGGAGGGGGTGAGCAGTTCTTC.

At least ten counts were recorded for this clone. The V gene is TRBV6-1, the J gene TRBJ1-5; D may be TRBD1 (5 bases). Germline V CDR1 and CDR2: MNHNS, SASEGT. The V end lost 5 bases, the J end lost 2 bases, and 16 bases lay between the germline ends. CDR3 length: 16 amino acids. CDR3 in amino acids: CASSPERGVRNQPQHF. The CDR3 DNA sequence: TGTGCCAGCAGTCCAGAGCGGGGGGTTCGCAATCAGCCCCAGCATTTT.

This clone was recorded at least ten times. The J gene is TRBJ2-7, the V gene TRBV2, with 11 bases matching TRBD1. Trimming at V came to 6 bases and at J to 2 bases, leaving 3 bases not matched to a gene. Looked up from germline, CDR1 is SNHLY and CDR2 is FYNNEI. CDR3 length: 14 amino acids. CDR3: CASSPGQGAYEQYF. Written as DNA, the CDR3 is TGTGCCAGCAGCCCGGGACAGGGGGCCTACGAGCAGTACTTC.

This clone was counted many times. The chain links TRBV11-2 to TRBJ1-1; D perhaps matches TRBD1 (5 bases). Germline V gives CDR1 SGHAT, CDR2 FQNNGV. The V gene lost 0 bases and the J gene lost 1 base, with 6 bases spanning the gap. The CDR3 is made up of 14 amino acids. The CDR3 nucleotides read TGTGCCAGCAGCTTAGAGGGGCCGAACACTGAAGCTTTCTTT. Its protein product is CASSLEGPNTEAFF.

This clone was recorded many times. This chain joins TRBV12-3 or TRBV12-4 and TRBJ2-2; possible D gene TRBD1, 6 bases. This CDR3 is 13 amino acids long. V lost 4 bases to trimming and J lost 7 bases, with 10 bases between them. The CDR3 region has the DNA TGTGCCAGCAGTTCACAGGGAAGCGGGGAGCTGTTTTTT. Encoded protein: CASSSQGSGELFF.

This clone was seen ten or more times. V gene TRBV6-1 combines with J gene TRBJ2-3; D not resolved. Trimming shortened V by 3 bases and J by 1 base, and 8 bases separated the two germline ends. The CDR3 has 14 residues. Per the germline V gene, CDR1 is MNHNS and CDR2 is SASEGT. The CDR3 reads CASSEFQGTDTQYF. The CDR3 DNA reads TGTGCCAGCAGTGAGTTTCAGGGCACAGATACGCAGTATTTT.

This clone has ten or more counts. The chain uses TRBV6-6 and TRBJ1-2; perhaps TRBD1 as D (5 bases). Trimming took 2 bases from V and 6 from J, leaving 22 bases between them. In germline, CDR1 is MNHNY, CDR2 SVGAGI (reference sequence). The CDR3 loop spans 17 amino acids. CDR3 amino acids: CASSYDSGGRGPDGYTF. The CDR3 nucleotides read TGTGCCAGCAGTTACGATTCCGGGGGGAGAGGTCCGGATGGCTACACCTTC.